The next 18 T cell receptor beta chains were all read from a single sample in a study of patients and donors after allogeneic stem cell transplantation. TCRdb used MiXCR to reprocess the RT-PCR reads, holding one entry per CDR3 protein. The table lists fewer than 60,000 distinct CDR3 sequences, less than 15% of them singletons, with under 40% in the top ten. Sequenced input: blood, either unsorted or a sorted T cell fraction (not recorded which). The receptors stem from a human donor who was either an allogeneic HSCT recipient or a stem cell or donor lymphocyte infusion donor (not recorded which). It is not recorded whose cells these are; they may come from a transplant donor.

The genes are TRBV27 and TRBJ1-4; D call uncertain. V was trimmed by 4 bases and J by 4 bases, leaving 10 bases between them. This CDR3 has 14 amino acids. The germline CDR1 and CDR2 sequences are MNHEY and SMNVEV (reference sequence). The DNA for the CDR3 is TGTGCCAGCAGTTCCCGGACCCTTAATGAAAAACTGTTTTTT. Protein sequence: CASSSRTLNEKLFF. The variable domain in full, completed from reference TRBV27 and TRBJ1-4, reads EAQVTQNPRYLITVTGKKLTVTCSQNMNHEYMSWYRQDPGLGLRQIYYSMNVEVTDKGDVPEGYKVSRKEKRNFPLILESPSPNQTSLYFCASSSRTLNEKLFFGSGTQLSVL.

The rearrangement joins TRBV6-1 to TRBJ2-3; D not certain. There are 14 residues in the CDR3. From germline, CDR1 is MNHNS and CDR2 SASEGT. The V end lost 10 bases, the J end lost 0 bases, and 14 bases lay between the germline ends. The DNA for the CDR3 is TGTGCCACCCTTTCCAGAGAAAGCACAGATACGCAGTATTTT. This encodes CATLSRESTDTQYF.

This clonotype was seen repeatedly, ten times or more. The rearrangement uses TRBV6-5 and TRBJ2-7; D perhaps matches TRBD1 (5 bases). Germline values: CDR1 MNHEY, CDR2 SVGAGI. The CDR3 consists of 13 residues. Trimming took off 6 bases at V and 7 bases at J, with 16 bases between the two ends. CDR3 bases: TGTGCCAGCAGCTACCCCAGGGAAGGGGAGCAGTACTTC. Protein sequence: CASSYPREGEQYF.

The chain carries TRBV2 and TRBJ1-4; no firm D call. Germline V gene data show CDR1 as SNHLY and CDR2 as FYNNEI. The CDR3 loop spans 12 amino acids. Trimming stripped 6 bases from V and 8 bases from J, with 10 bases between. The CDR3 nucleotides are TGTGCCAGCAGCGTAACGGGAGAAAAACTGTTTTTT. It encodes CASSVTGEKLFF.

This clonotype was picked up a small number of times. CDR3 DNA sequence: TGTGCCAGCAGCTTAGACACCGGTACAGGTAGCCAGCCCCAGCATTTT. This encodes CASSLDTGTGSQPQHF. The gene calls are TRBV7-2 and TRBJ1-5; D may be TRBD1 (5 bases). The CDR3 extends over 16 amino acids. V lost 1 base and J 7 bases, leaving 17 bases between the germline ends. Germline CDR1 SGHTA, CDR2 FQGNSA. The variable domain in full, with the rest retrieved from reference TRBV7-2 and TRBJ1-5, is GAGVSQSPSNKVTEKGKDVELRCDPISGHTALYWYRQSLGQGLEFLIYFQGNSAPDKSGLPSDRFSAERTGGSVSTLTIQRTQQEDSAVYLCASSLDTGTGSQPQHFGDGTRLSIL.

This chain uses TRBV29-1 with TRBJ2-7, with 9 bases identical to TRBD1. The CDR3 covers 14 residues. Germline CDR1 reads SQVTM; CDR2 reads ANQGSEA. The J segment lost 3 bases and the V segment lost 2 bases, leaving 5 bases of the junction unmatched. CDR3 protein: CSVEFGTGLYEQYF. As DNA, the CDR3 is TGCAGCGTTGAATTCGGGACAGGGCTCTACGAGCAGTACTTC.

The rearrangement links TRBV7-2 to TRBJ1-2; the D gene is possibly TRBD1 (5 bases). Germline V gene sequence: CDR1 SGHTA, CDR2 FQGNSA. The V gene lost 6 bases and the J gene lost 2 bases, with 19 bases spanning the gap. CDR3 length: 16 residues. CDR3 coding DNA: TGTGCCAGCAGAGTAGAAGGACGGGGGACCAACTATGGCTACACCTTC. Translated: CASRVEGRGTNYGYTF.

This chain's CDR3 is CASSLAAQETQYF. DNA of the CDR3: TGTGCCAGCAGTTTAGCCGCCCAAGAGACCCAGTACTTC. The chain has TRBV12-3 or TRBV12-4 and TRBJ2-5; D not resolved. The CDR3 loop spans 13 amino acids. Trimming left V 0 bases short and J 1 base short, with 3 bases between.

CDR3: CASSSRIAGLSSYNEQFF. The CDR3 nucleotides read TGTGCCAGCAGCTCAAGGATAGCGGGGCTGAGCTCCTACAATGAGCAGTTCTTC. The V and J genes are TRBV12-3 or TRBV12-4 and TRBJ2-1; 8 bases fit TRBD2. Unmatched junction bases numbered 13, after V lost 6 bases and J lost 0 bases. The CDR3 extends over 18 amino acids.

This clonotype was observed a handful of times. This rearrangement joins TRBV29-1 to TRBJ2-7; perhaps TRBD2 as D (5 bases). CDR1 and CDR2 from the germline V gene are SQVTM and ANQGSEA. This CDR3 region has 12 residues. V lost 6 bases to trimming and J lost 7 bases, with 16 bases between them. The CDR3 reads CSVQRGQREQYF. The CDR3 DNA reads TGCAGCGTCCAACGGGGTCAGAGAGAGCAGTACTTC.

About this clonotype itself: A junction end diverges from the germline sequence, so it may reflect a read error. The chain employs TRBV10-2 and TRBJ1-5, with 10 nucleotides matching TRBD1. The length of the CDR3 is 17 residues. Per the germline V gene, CDR1 is WSHSY and CDR2 is SAAADI. The CDR3 sequence is CASSPIGTGVSNQPQHF. The CDR3 DNA sequence: TGCGCCAGCAGCCCCATCGGGACAGGGGTGAGCAATCAACCCCAGCATTTT.

The genes are TRBV10-2 and TRBJ2-5, with D perhaps TRBD2 (6 bases). Trimming cost V 4 bases and J 5 bases, with 17 bases left between them. The CDR3 length is 15 residues. CDR1 is WSHSY and CDR2 is SAAADI in the germline V gene. CDR3 nucleotide sequence: TGCGCCAGCAGTGCACTAGCTCGGGAGTGGGAGACCCAGTACTTC. It encodes CASSALAREWETQYF.

This clonotype showed up many times. The chain has TRBV29-1 and TRBJ1-1; possible D gene TRBD1, 6 bases. Germline lookup yields CDR1 SQVTM and CDR2 ANQGSEA. V lost 4 bases, J lost 6 bases, and 15 bases lay in between. This CDR3 spans 13 amino acids. In nucleotides, the CDR3 is TGCAGCGTTGCCTCAGGGGCGCGGGCTGAAGCTTTCTTT. It codes for CSVASGARAEAFF.

This clonotype has a count of ten or more. CDR3 in DNA: TGTGCCAGCAGCTTACTACAGGGTCTGGCTTTCTTT. As protein: CASSLLQGLAFF. The rearrangement links TRBV11-3 to TRBJ1-1; D is perhaps TRBD1 (6 bases). Germline V gives CDR1 SGHNT, CDR2 YENEEA. The CDR3 contains 12 residues. Trimming took 2 bases from V and 11 from J, leaving 12 bases between them. The full variable domain, completed using reference TRBV11-3 and TRBJ1-1, is EAGVVQSPRYKIIEKKQPVAFWCNPISGHNTLYWYLQNLGQGPELLIRYENEEAVDDSQLPKDRFSAERLKGVDSTLKIQPAELGDSAVYLCASSLLQGLAFFGQGTRLTVV.

This clonotype was picked up a small number of times. The gene calls are TRBV25-1 and TRBJ2-5; a weak D match, TRBD1 (6 bases). Germline values: CDR1 MGHDK, CDR2 SYGVNS. The V and J ends lost 5 bases and 5 bases respectively, with 15 bases between them. This CDR3 comprises 14 residues. Here the CDR3 reads CASSLTGMGETQYF. The CDR3 DNA sequence: TGTGCCAGCAGTCTTACAGGGATGGGTGAGACCCAGTACTTC. Drawing the rest from reference TRBV25-1 and TRBJ2-5, the complete variable domain is EADIYQTPRYLVIGTGKKITLECSQTMGHDKMYWYQQDPGMELHLIHYSYGVNSTEKGDLSSESTVSRIRTEHFPLTLESARPSHTSQYLCASSLTGMGETQYFGPGTRLLVL.

This clonotype was seen only once. This chain uses TRBV29-1 with TRBJ2-1; 12 nucleotides match TRBD2. CDR3 length: 15 residues. CDR1 is SQVTM, CDR2 ANQGSEA, per germline. V lost 6 bases to trimming and J lost 6 bases; unmatched junction nucleotides: 9. The CDR3 sequence: CSVLPGLAGFNEQFF. CDR3 in DNA: TGCAGCGTCCTCCCTGGACTAGCGGGATTCAATGAGCAGTTCTTC.

Regarding this clonotype: At one end the junction does not follow the germline gene, possibly because of a read error. The chain combines TRBV6-6 with TRBJ2-6, with D tentatively TRBD1 (6 bases). Germline CDR1 MNHNY, CDR2 SVGAGI (reference sequence). There are 15 residues in the CDR3. CDR3 sequence (DNA): TGTGTCAGCAGTTACGCAGGGGATGGGGCCAACGTCCTGACTTTC. Translation: CVSSYAGDGANVLTF.

This clonotype was detected a few times. The chain employs TRBV11-3 and TRBJ1-1; D might be TRBD1 (5 bases). The germline gives CDR1 SGHNT, CDR2 YENEEA. The CDR3 has 15 residues. The germline V and J ends were trimmed by 0 bases and 3 bases, with 11 bases remaining between them. CDR3 nucleotides: TGTGCCAGCAGCTTAGATCAGGGTCTGGACACTGAAGCTTTCTTT. Translation gives CASSLDQGLDTEAFF. Full variable domain (remainder filled in from reference TRBV11-3 and TRBJ1-1): EAGVVQSPRYKIIEKKQPVAFWCNPISGHNTLYWYLQNLGQGPELLIRYENEEAVDDSQLPKDRFSAERLKGVDSTLKIQPAELGDSAVYLCASSLDQGLDTEAFFGQGTRLTVV.